The clone carrying this TCR beta chain was picked up many times. Its antigen is still unknown. This CDR3 is 13 amino acids long. V was trimmed by 6 bases and J by 0 bases, leaving 8 bases between them. Germline lookup yields CDR1 SGHDT and CDR2 YYEEEE. The data derive from a study of early T cells in non-severe SARS-CoV-2 infection. Unique molecular identifier tags were affixed to discrete cDNA molecules. In TCRdb, the 5' RACE reads were re-called with MiXCR into one record per CDR3 protein. The table records approximately 23,000 distinct CDR3 sequences, 3.5% to 4.5% of them present only once. General observations from the study: Database matching using VDJdb favored anti-spike CD8 responses, with private and CD4 specificities left missing.

Sequencing used whole blood. V is TRBV5-6 and J is TRBJ2-3; a possible D gene is TRBD2 (5 bases). The source of this sequence is an adult who was a healthcare worker with PCR-confirmed SARS-CoV-2 infection or an uninfected control (not recorded which). The CDR3 nucleotides read TGTGCCAGCAACAAGCGGAGCACAGATACGCAGTATTTT. It codes for CASNKRSTDTQYF.